The 25 T cell receptor beta chains given below trace back to one sample, sequenced in a study of blood T cell repertoires in COVID-19. Produced via immunoSEQ multiplex PCR; TCRdb's table is partial and in-frame only. The sample consists of a few hundred thousand clones, around 90% of them appearing once. The sample consisted of peripheral blood. The receptors come from a man younger than 30 with active or convalescent COVID-19.

This clone was found once. The chain links TRBV28 to TRBJ2-7; possible D gene TRBD2, 5 bases. V was shortened by 6 bases and J by 0 bases, with 15 bases between the two germline ends. The CDR3 totals 15 residues. Germline V lookup: CDR1 MDHEN, CDR2 SYDVKM. The CDR3 sequence is CASRPTSPLSYEQYF. CDR3 bases: TGTGCCAGCAGGCCCACTAGTCCCCTCTCCTACGAGCAGTACTTC.

The chain joins TRBV18 to TRBJ1-1; 7 bases line up with TRBD1. The CDR3 length is 13 residues. Germline CDR1 reads KGHSH; CDR2 reads LQKENI. J lost 1 base, V lost 6 bases, and 2 bases had no gene match. The CDR3 coding sequence is TGTGCCAGCTCTTGGGACAGGAACACTGAAGCTTTCTTT. Protein: CASSWDRNTEAFF.

The V and J genes are TRBV28 and TRBJ2-7; 8 nucleotides align to TRBD2. V shed 2 bases, J shed 7 bases, and the junction held 10 bases outside the gene matches. This CDR3 is 15 amino acids long. CDR1 is MDHEN, CDR2 SYDVKM, per germline. The chain's CDR3 is CASSLRLAGPTEQYF. CDR3 sequence (DNA): TGTGCCAGCAGTTTACGCCTAGCGGGCCCCACGGAGCAGTACTTC.

The rearrangement uses TRBV27 and TRBJ2-3; D gene ambiguous. CDR3 size: 15 residues. CDR1 MNHEY and CDR2 SMNVEV come from the germline V gene (reference sequence). Trimming removed 1 base from V and 5 bases from J, with 13 bases in between. The DNA for the CDR3 is TGTGCCAGCAGTTTATACTTCCCCGTCCGAGATACGCAGTATTTT. Protein product: CASSLYFPVRDTQYF.

The J gene is TRBJ2-1, the V gene TRBV2, with 10 bases fitting TRBD2. CDR3 size: 15 residues. Germline lookup yields CDR1 SNHLY and CDR2 FYNNEI. After removal of 6 bases from V and 8 bases from J, the junction contained 10 bases not matched to a gene. CDR3 DNA sequence: TGTGCCAGCAGCAGGGGGCTAGCGGGAGCACATGAGCAGTTCTTC. It encodes CASSRGLAGAHEQFF. The full variable domain, its missing parts supplied by reference TRBV2 and TRBJ2-1, is EPEVTQTPSHQVTQMGQEVILRCVPISNHLYFYWYRQILGQKVEFLVSFYNNEISEKSEIFDDQFSVERPDGSNFTLKIRSTKLEDSAMYFCASSRGLAGAHEQFFGPGTRLTVL.

This chain connects TRBV6-5 to TRBJ2-5; 12 bases are shared with TRBD2. The CDR3 spans 15 residues. Germline V lookup: CDR1 MNHEY, CDR2 SVGAGI. The ends lost 4 bases at V and 2 bases at J; junction bases unmatched: 2. CDR3 nucleotide sequence: TGTGCCAGCAGTTCCCTAGCGGGAGGGCAAGAGACCCAGTACTTC. The encoded protein is CASSSLAGGQETQYF.

CDR3 in DNA: TGTGCCAGCAGCCAAGCTCGGGACAGGCCTACCGGGGAGCTGTTTTTT. This gives the protein CASSQARDRPTGELFF. This chain uses TRBV27 with TRBJ2-2; 8 nucleotides line up with TRBD1. CDR1 and CDR2 (germline): MNHEY, SMNVEV (reference sequence). Losses at the gene ends were 6 bases for V and 5 bases for J; bases not matched to a gene: 11. This CDR3 has 16 residues.

V is TRBV7-9 and J is TRBJ1-2, with D unclear. The CDR3 extends over 14 amino acids. The germline V gene encodes CDR1 SEHNR and CDR2 FQNEAQ (reference sequence). V was trimmed by 0 bases and J by 5 bases, leaving 10 bases between them. CDR3 residues: CASSLAGPGYGYTF. CDR3 sequence (DNA): TGTGCCAGCAGCTTAGCTGGCCCCGGGTATGGCTACACCTTC. The variable domain in full, with the rest retrieved from reference TRBV7-9 and TRBJ1-2, is DTGVSQNPRHKITKRGQNVTFRCDPISEHNRLYWYRQTLGQGPEFLTYFQNEAQLEKSRLLSDRFSAERPKGSFSTLEIQRTEQGDSAMYLCASSLAGPGYGYTFGSGTRLTVV.

The gene calls are TRBV27 and TRBJ2-2; the D gene is possibly TRBD1 (5 bases). This CDR3 spans 12 amino acids. The V gene lost 7 bases and the J gene lost 7 bases, with 10 bases spanning the gap. Germline CDR1 is MNHEY and CDR2 is SMNVEV (reference sequence). In DNA, the CDR3 is TGTGCCAGCATAGGGGCCGGCGGGGAGCTGTTTTTT. Encoded protein: CASIGAGGELFF.

This clone was recorded a few times. This sequence joins TRBV19 and TRBJ2-1; the D gene is possibly TRBD1 (5 bases). The CDR3 runs to 14 residues. The V end was cut by 2 bases, the J end by 7 bases, with 12 bases between. Germline loops: CDR1 LNHDA, CDR2 SQIVND (reference sequence). The CDR3 DNA follows: TGTGCCAGTAGTATACAGGGCGGAGAGAATGAGCAGTTCTTC. It encodes CASSIQGGENEQFF.

V gene TRBV5-8 combines with J gene TRBJ1-5; D remains ambiguous. Germline-derived CDR1 and CDR2 are SGHTS and YDEGEE. The CDR3 spans 12 residues. Trimming took 2 bases from V and 6 from J, leaving 6 bases between them. CDR3 bases: TGTGCCAGCAGCTTTATGCGTCAGCCCCAGCATTTT. This encodes CASSFMRQPQHF.

This chain connects TRBV7-8 to TRBJ1-1; no clear D gene. The ends were cut back, 7 bases at V and 0 bases at J, with 12 bases in the middle. The CDR3 has 14 residues. Germline values: CDR1 SGHVS, CDR2 FQNEAQ. The CDR3: CASIPELMNTEAFF. CDR3 nucleotides: TGTGCCAGCATACCGGAGCTTATGAACACTGAAGCTTTCTTT.

This chain links TRBV6-2 or TRBV6-3 with TRBJ2-4; maybe TRBD2 (6 bases). V was cut by 2 bases and J by 3 bases, with 20 bases left in between. CDR3 length: 18 residues. Looked up from germline, CDR1 is MNHEY and CDR2 is SVGEGT. The CDR3 reads CASSYPSVGTGDKNIQYF. The CDR3 bases are TGTGCCAGCAGTTACCCAAGTGTGGGGACTGGGGACAAAAACATTCAGTACTTC.

The chain employs TRBV28 and TRBJ2-7, with 9 positions matching TRBD2. Germline CDR1 is MDHEN and CDR2 is SYDVKM. After removal of 5 bases from V and 4 bases from J, the junction contained 9 bases not matched to a gene. The CDR3 is 15 amino acids. The CDR3 DNA reads as TGTGCCAGCAGTGCTTCCGGGACTAGCCTTTACGAGCAGTACTTC. Translated: CASSASGTSLYEQYF.

The chain links TRBV7-6 to TRBJ1-1; TRBD1 might be the D (6 bases). V gave up 3 bases and J gave up 4 bases, with 12 bases separating them. The germline V gene encodes CDR1 SGHVS and CDR2 FNYEAQ. This CDR3 has 14 amino acids. CDR3 in DNA: TGTGCCAGCAGCTTCACAGGGCCCGGCACTGAAGCTTTCTTT. Translating it yields CASSFTGPGTEAFF.

The V call is TRBV5-1, the J call TRBJ1-2; TRBD1 matches 8 bases. The germline gives CDR1 SGHRS, CDR2 YFSETQ. V dropped 9 bases and J dropped 3; count of bases not matched to a gene: 7. The CDR3 has 13 residues. CDR3 sequence reads: CATSHRGDYGYTF. The CDR3 coding sequence is TGCGCCACCTCCCACAGGGGGGACTATGGCTACACCTTC. The variable domain in full, with the rest retrieved from reference TRBV5-1 and TRBJ1-2, is KAGVTQTPRYLIKTRGQQVTLSCSPISGHRSVSWYQQTPGQGLQFLFEYFSETQRNKGNFPGRFSGRQFSNSRSEMNVSTLELGDSALYLCATSHRGDYGYTFGSGTRLTVV.

V gene TRBV28 combines with J gene TRBJ1-1, with D perhaps TRBD1 (6 bases). Germline CDR1 MDHEN, CDR2 SYDVKM. The length of the CDR3 is 14 residues. V lost 5 bases and J lost 4, with 14 bases in between. CDR3 amino acids: CASSIQGMFTEAFF. The CDR3 DNA follows: TGTGCCAGCAGTATACAGGGAATGTTCACTGAAGCTTTCTTT.

The chain joins TRBV27 to TRBJ2-1; 11 nucleotides match TRBD2. Trimming took 3 bases from V and 6 from J; bases not matched to a gene: 4. The CDR3 totals 15 residues. Germline CDR1 and CDR2: MNHEY and SMNVEV (reference sequence). CDR3: CASSFGTSGSNEQFF. The CDR3 nucleotides read TGTGCCAGCAGTTTTGGAACTAGCGGGAGCAATGAGCAGTTCTTC.

The V and J genes are TRBV5-1 and TRBJ1-1; 8 positions agree with TRBD1. The CDR3 loop spans 14 amino acids. Germline CDR1 is SGHRS and CDR2 is YFSETQ. Trimming took 4 bases from V and 5 from J; bases not matched to a gene: 7. The CDR3 protein is CASSSGQGGTEAFF. The CDR3 DNA is TGCGCCAGCAGCAGCGGACAGGGAGGGACTGAAGCTTTCTTT.

This clone was found once. This chain links TRBV11-3 with TRBJ2-5; 8 bases are a match to TRBD2. Germline CDR1 SGHNT, CDR2 YENEEA. CDR3 size: 14 residues. Losses at the gene ends were 1 base for V and 7 bases for J; bases not matched to a gene: 5. The CDR3 sequence: CASSLAGTSGTQYF. CDR3 DNA sequence: TGTGCCAGCAGCTTAGCCGGGACTAGTGGGACCCAGTACTTC.

V and J are TRBV11-2 and TRBJ1-2; a weak D match, TRBD1 (5 bases). The CDR3 has 16 residues. Germline CDR1 is SGHAT and CDR2 is FQNNGV. The V end lost 5 bases, the J end lost 5 bases, and 21 bases lay between the germline ends. The CDR3 DNA follows: TGTGCCAGCAGCCTGCTGGGAGCGACCGGGGGGTATGGCTACACCTTC. This codes for CASSLLGATGGYGYTF.

The J gene is TRBJ1-2, the V gene TRBV6-6; TRBD1 aligns across 8 bases. This CDR3 is 14 amino acids long. V trimming: 2 bases; J trimming: 8 bases; junction bases outside the gene matches: 7. Looked up from germline, CDR1 is MNHNY and CDR2 is SVGAGI (reference sequence). CDR3 in amino acids: CASSYTGQGGGYTF. In DNA form, the CDR3 reads TGTGCCAGCAGTTACACAGGACAGGGTGGAGGCTACACCTTC.

V usage is TRBV27 and J usage is TRBJ1-1; 7 bases are shared with TRBD1. The CDR3 runs to 15 residues. The germline gives CDR1 MNHEY, CDR2 SMNVEV (reference sequence). The V segment lost 5 bases and the J segment 1 base; nucleotides outside the gene matches: 7. The CDR3 nucleotides are TGTGCCAGCAGTCGACCACAGGGGAAGAACACTGAAGCTTTCTTT. Translation gives CASSRPQGKNTEAFF.

This chain connects TRBV4-3 to TRBJ2-1, with 7 bases matching TRBD2. Trimming took 0 bases from V and 5 from J; bases not matched to a gene: 7. The germline V gene has CDR1 LGHNA and CDR2 YSLEER. This CDR3 spans 16 amino acids. The CDR3 DNA is TGCGCCAGCAGCCAAGAATATTGGGCGGGGGACAATGAGCAGTTCTTC. This translates into CASSQEYWAGDNEQFF.

This clone is a singleton in its sample. The genes are TRBV10-3 and TRBJ2-7, with TRBD2 as a possible D gene (6 bases). Germline V CDR1 and CDR2: ENHRY, SYGVKD. V lost 4 bases, J lost 4 bases, and 11 bases lay in between. CDR3 length: 13 amino acids. CDR3 nucleotide sequence: TGTGCCATCAGTGTTTCTAGCGCTTACGAGCAGTACTTC. This translates into CAISVSSAYEQYF.